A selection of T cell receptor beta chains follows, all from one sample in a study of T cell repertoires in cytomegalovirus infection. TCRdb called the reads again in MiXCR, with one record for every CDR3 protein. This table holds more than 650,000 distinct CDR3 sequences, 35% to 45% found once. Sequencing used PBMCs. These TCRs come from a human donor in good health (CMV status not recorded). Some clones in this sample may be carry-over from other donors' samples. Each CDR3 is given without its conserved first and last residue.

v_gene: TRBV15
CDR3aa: ATSRDPRGHEQY

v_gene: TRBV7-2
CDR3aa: ASSPWTSGPLYEQY

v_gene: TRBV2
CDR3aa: ASSDLGQIYGYT

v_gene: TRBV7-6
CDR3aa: ASSGDNTEAF

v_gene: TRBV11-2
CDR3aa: ANSLSGSNYGYT

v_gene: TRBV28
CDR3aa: ASNSRTGRKVIQY

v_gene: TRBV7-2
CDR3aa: ASSLEGLAGVVGTGELF

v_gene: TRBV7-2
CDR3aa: ASSLVTGEGSPLH

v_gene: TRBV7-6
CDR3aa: ASSLGGLVVPVEQF

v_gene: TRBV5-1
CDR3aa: ASRNSGGASNEQF

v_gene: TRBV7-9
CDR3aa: ASSLVRWDRDEQF

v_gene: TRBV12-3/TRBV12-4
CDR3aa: ASIHSDRVGYGYT

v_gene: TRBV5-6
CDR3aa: ASSLRSSSYNEQF

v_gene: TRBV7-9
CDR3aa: ASSLARGVSNQPQH

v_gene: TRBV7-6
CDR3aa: ASSLVGVKDTQY

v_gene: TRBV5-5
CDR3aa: ASSLDDEGRRNTEAF

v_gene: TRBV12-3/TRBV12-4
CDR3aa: ASSLVRLAGTHYGTDTQY

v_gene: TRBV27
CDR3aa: ASSFAGRNQPQH

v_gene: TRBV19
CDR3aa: ASSFSGSYTGELF

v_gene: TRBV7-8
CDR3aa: ASSLLPGGPGEQF

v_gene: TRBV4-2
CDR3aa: ASSQVAGPLYEQY

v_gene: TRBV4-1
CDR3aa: ASSQESGWANYGYT

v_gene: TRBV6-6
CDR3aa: AGRTGHLQETQY

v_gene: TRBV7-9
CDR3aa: ASSSTSGEVRETQY

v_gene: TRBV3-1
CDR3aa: ASSHPTSGGNEQF

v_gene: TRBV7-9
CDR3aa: ASSLETGDNEQF

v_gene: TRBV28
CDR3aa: ASSLWGSSGELF

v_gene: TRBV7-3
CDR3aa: ASSLGGVRPSGANVLT

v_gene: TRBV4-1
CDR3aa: ASSTTLATNTDTQY

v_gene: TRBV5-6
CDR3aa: ASSFNGISMNTEAF

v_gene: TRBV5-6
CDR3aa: ASSPLAGASQETQY

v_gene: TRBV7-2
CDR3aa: ASSFEGARYNAGELF

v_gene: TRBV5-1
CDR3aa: ASSLKTANTGELF

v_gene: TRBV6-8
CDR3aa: ASSYGGGYENSPLH

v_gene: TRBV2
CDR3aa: ATSADSFYEQY

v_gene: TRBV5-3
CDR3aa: ASSLTTRAPREQF

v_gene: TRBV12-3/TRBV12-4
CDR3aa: ATRLAGVNEQF

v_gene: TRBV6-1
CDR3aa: ASSEREIGANVLT

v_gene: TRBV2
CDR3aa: AITKRQARYEQY

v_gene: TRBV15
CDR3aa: ATRDPEGPNEKLF

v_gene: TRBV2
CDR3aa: ASSPEGQNYGYT

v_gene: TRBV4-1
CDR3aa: ASSQDGTGTAPYSNQPQH

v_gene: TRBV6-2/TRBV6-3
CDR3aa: ASSRRDSPLEQY

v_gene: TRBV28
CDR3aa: ASSARLAGDWWGEQF

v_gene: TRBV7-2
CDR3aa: ASSSRTGGKGDTQY

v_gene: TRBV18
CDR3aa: ASSPQEPPQGEQY

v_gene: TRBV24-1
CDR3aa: ATSEGGASDTQY

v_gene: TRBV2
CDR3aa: ASRPVNDSPLH

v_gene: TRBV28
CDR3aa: VSSLATTYEQY

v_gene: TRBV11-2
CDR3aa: ASSLDRASGVSRQY

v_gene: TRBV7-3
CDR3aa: ASSLSKAAEDF

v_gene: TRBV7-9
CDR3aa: ASSPTSGQVTGELF

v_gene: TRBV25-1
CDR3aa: ASSEYISEDGYT

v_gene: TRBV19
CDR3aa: ASSVVRGTPRLD

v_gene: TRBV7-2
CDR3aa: ASSVQDRGTEKLF

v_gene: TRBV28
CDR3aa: ASLVETNGYT

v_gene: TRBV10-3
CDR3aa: AISESTGGSHSPLH